A selection of T cell receptor beta chains follows, all from one sample in a study of T cell responses to AZD1222 COVID-19 vaccine. The method was immunoSEQ multiplex PCR; TCRdb's version includes in-frame clones alone and lacks a portion of them. The sample has more than 150,000 clones; nearly 95% are singletons. The sequenced sample was peripheral blood, obtained 28 days after the second AZD1222 dose. These receptors came from an adult who received the AZD1222 COVID-19 vaccine. Both conserved end residues are part of each CDR3. D genes are given only for firm matches. Rows give clone size only sometimes, using once, few, many, or a class for an expanded clone.

v_gene	j_gene	abundance	d_gene	CDR3nt	CDR3aa
TRBV19	TRBJ2-3	.	.	TGTGCCAGTAGTATGCCCGGGAGAGGGGCAGATACGCAGTATTTT	CASSMPGRGADTQYF
TRBV5-1	TRBJ2-7	.	TRBD2	TGCGCCAGCAGCTTGAGCGGGGCCGGCGAGCAGTACTTC	CASSLSGAGEQYF
TRBV4-1	TRBJ1-2	.	.	TGCGCCAGCAGCCGGACGACCGACACTAACTATGGCTACACCTTC	CASSRTTDTNYGYTF
TRBV19	TRBJ1-5	.	TRBD1	TGTGCCAGTAGTAGAGCCGGGACAGGGTACACTCAGCCCCAGCATTTT	CASSRAGTGYTQPQHF
TRBV29-1	TRBJ2-2	.	TRBD1	TGCAGCGTTTTCCGGGACAGGGCTACCGGGGAGCTGTTTTTT	CSVFRDRATGELFF
TRBV5-1	TRBJ1-1	.	TRBD1	TGCGCCAGCAGCTACGGGGACAGTCGTGACACTGAAGCTTTCTTT	CASSYGDSRDTEAFF
TRBV7-2	TRBJ2-3	once	.	TGTGCCAGCAGCTTGAGTCGGGTTAGGAGAGATACGCAGTATTTT	CASSLSRVRRDTQYF
TRBV6-6	TRBJ1-3	.	.	TGTGCCAGCAGTTACTCTTCCCCGACGAACACCATATATTTT	CASSYSSPTNTIYF
TRBV6-5	TRBJ2-5	once	.	TGTGCCAGCAGTTCCCCGGGGCAGAGAGAGACCCAGTACTTC	CASSSPGQRETQYF
TRBV5-1	TRBJ1-1	.	.	TGCGCCAGCAGCTTCGCAGGAACGAACACTGAAGCTTTCTTT	CASSFAGTNTEAFF
TRBV19	TRBJ1-5	.	.	TGTGCCAGTAGTCAGTTTCTTAGCAATCAGCCCCAGCATTTT	CASSQFLSNQPQHF
TRBV7-9	TRBJ2-2	few	.	TGTGCCAGCAGCGACCAGGGAGGAAACACCGGGGAGCTGTTTTTT	CASSDQGGNTGELFF
TRBV9	TRBJ1-1	.	.	TGTGCCAGCAGCCCAGTAGGAACTGAAGCTTTCTTT	CASSPVGTEAFF
TRBV5-4	TRBJ2-5	.	.	TGTGCCAGCACCTCGGGCGGGTCTAGCGCCCAAGAGACCCAGTACTTC	CASTSGGSSAQETQYF
TRBV10-3	TRBJ1-5	.	.	TGTGCCATCAGTTCAGGGGTTGTTAGCAATCAGCCCCAGCATTTT	CAISSGVVSNQPQHF
TRBV9	TRBJ1-5	.	TRBD1	TGTGCCAGCAGCCCCCAGGGGGCAGGTAACAATCAGCCCCAGCATTTT	CASSPQGAGNNQPQHF
TRBV7-2	TRBJ2-2	.	.	TGTGCCAGCAGTCTAGACTGGGGAGAGGTGTTTTTT	CASSLDWGEVFF
TRBV6-5	TRBJ2-1	.	.	TGTGCCAGTACAGGGACCTCCTACAATGAGCAGTTCTTC	CASTGTSYNEQFF
TRBV24-1	TRBJ1-3	.	TRBD1	TGTGCCACCAGTGATTCGGGACAGAGCTCTGGAAACACCATATATTTT	CATSDSGQSSGNTIYF
TRBV29-1	TRBJ2-7	.	.	TGCAGCGTTGAATGGGGTTCCGGCTACGAGCAGTACTTC	CSVEWGSGYEQYF
TRBV11-2	TRBJ2-2	.	TRBD1	TGTGCCAGCAGGAAGGGACAGGGGGCGACCGGGGAGCTGTTTTTT	CASRKGQGATGELFF
TRBV21-1	TRBJ1-6	.	.	TGTGCCAGCAGGAAAAAGGACAGAGGGGAGCTACAGGGGATCATCCACCACTTT	CASRKKDRGELQGIIHHF
TRBV18	TRBJ2-1	.	TRBD2	TGTGCCAGCTCACTTATGGGACTAGCGGGAGTAGATGAGCAGTTCTTC	CASSLMGLAGVDEQFF
TRBV19	TRBJ2-5	.	.	TGTGCCAGTAGCCGAACAGGGATGGAGGGAGAGACCCAGTACTTC	CASSRTGMEGETQYF
TRBV9	TRBJ2-1	.	TRBD2	TGTGCCAGCAGCGTAGCTCCGGGGGGGCTAGCTGGCAATGAGCAGTTCTTC	CASSVAPGGLAGNEQFF
TRBV6-5	TRBJ1-1	.	.	TGTGCCAGCAGTCCCCTTGAGGGTGCTGAAGCTTTCTTT	CASSPLEGAEAFF